This TCR beta chain was sequenced during a study of T cell changes during pregnancy in multiple sclerosis. Only in-frame clones appear in the TCRdb table, and some are missing; sequencing was by immunoSEQ multiplex PCR. Among approximately 74,000 clones listed, 70% to 90% were seen once. The TCR sequence derives from a female donor with multiple sclerosis, enrolled in a pregnancy study. The source material was peripheral blood, sampled before pregnancy.

CDR3 residues: CASSQLQGNTGELFF. Here the CDR3 DNA reads TGCGCCAGCAGCCAGTTACAGGGGAACACCGGGGAGCTGTTTTTT. The V gene is TRBV4-3, the J gene TRBJ2-2; TRBD1 might be the D (6 bases). The germline gives CDR1 LGHNA, CDR2 YSLEER. This CDR3 comprises 15 residues. V dropped 3 bases and J dropped 1 base, with 9 bases sitting between them.